The 2 T cell receptor beta chains below all came from one sample that was sequenced in a study of CD8+ T cells in alopecia areata. Following RNA extraction, reverse transcription yielded cDNA that acted as the sequencing template. Assay: immunoSEQ multiplex PCR; the TCRdb copy retains only in-frame clones and omits some. The repertoire holds 140,000 to 150,000 clones, with 80% to 90% as singletons. Specimen: CD8+ T cells sorted from blood, collected at week 0. Receptors originate from a human donor with alopecia areata.

The chain uses TRBV27 and TRBJ2-7, with D tentatively TRBD1 or TRBD2 (5 bases each). Germline CDR1 and CDR2: MNHEY and SMNVEV (reference sequence). V was clipped by 4 bases and J by 2 bases, with 15 bases between them. The CDR3 is 15 amino acids. The CDR3 nucleotides read TGTGCCAGCAGTTCGGACGCGCGAGGGGCCTACGAGCAGTACTTC. Residues: CASSSDARGAYEQYF.

This rearrangement joins TRBV30 to TRBJ1-1; the D gene is possibly TRBD1 (5 bases). CDR1 is GTSNPN and CDR2 is SVGIG in the germline V gene (reference sequence). The germline V and J ends were trimmed by 7 bases and 3 bases, with 18 bases remaining between them. CDR3 length equals 14 residues. The CDR3 DNA sequence: TGTGCCTACGATAAACAGGAGTCGTACACTGAAGCTTTCTTT. Its protein is CAYDKQESYTEAFF.